The TCR beta chain under discussion was sequenced for a study of blood T cell repertoires in COVID-19. The data were produced by immunoSEQ multiplex PCR, yet TCRdb's version contains in-frame clones alone and is incomplete. Among under 250,000 clones, roughly 89% were seen once, and the ten largest hold 4%. Germline CDR1 SGHRS, CDR2 YFSETQ. With V trimmed by 5 bases and J by 2 bases, 3 bases remained unmatched. The length of the CDR3 is 14 residues. Specimen: PBMCs or T cells enriched from blood (not recorded which). The V call is TRBV5-1, the J call TRBJ2-2; 7 positions agree with TRBD1. The sequence derives from a woman aged 25 to 45 with acute COVID-19. The CDR3 loop is CASRGTENTGELFF. The CDR3 DNA sequence: TGCGCCAGCAGAGGGACAGAAAACACCGGGGAGCTGTTTTTT.